A single sample gave rise to the 17 T cell receptor beta chains below, sequenced in a study of blood T cell repertoires in COVID-19. The method was immunoSEQ multiplex PCR; TCRdb's version includes in-frame clones alone and lacks a portion of them. The repertoire holds fewer than 250,000 clones, with 86% as singletons. Sequencing used PBMCs or T cells enriched from blood (not recorded which). The receptors shown here come from a woman aged 50 to 65 who had recovered from COVID-19.

This chain joins TRBV30 and TRBJ2-2; perhaps TRBD1 as D (6 bases). Germline V CDR1 and CDR2: GTSNPN, SVGIG (reference sequence). The CDR3 consists of 19 residues. V lost 3 bases and J lost 1, with 24 bases in between. DNA for the CDR3: TGTGCCTGGAGAGGCAGGGACACCAGCACCATAAGGAACACCGGGGAGCTGTTTTTT. Translated, it gives CAWRGRDTSTIRNTGELFF.

The chain combines TRBV4-3 with TRBJ1-6; D is possibly TRBD1 (6 bases). Germline values: CDR1 LGHNA, CDR2 YSLEER. V dropped 0 bases and J dropped 7 bases, with 10 bases sitting between them. This CDR3 spans 15 amino acids. CDR3 residues: CASSQDNRENSPLHF. CDR3 bases: TGCGCCAGCAGCCAAGATAACAGGGAGAATTCACCCCTCCACTTT.

The chain uses TRBV19 and TRBJ1-2; TRBD1 is a possible D gene (5 bases). V lost 6 bases and J 5 bases, leaving 19 bases between the germline ends. Looked up from germline, CDR1 is LNHDA and CDR2 is SQIVND (reference sequence). The CDR3 spans 15 residues. DNA for the CDR3: TGTGCCAGTAGACGGTCTGCGCGGGGCGATTATGGCTACACCTTC. Its protein is CASRRSARGDYGYTF. The whole variable domain, filled in from reference TRBV19 and TRBJ1-2, reads DGGITQSPKYLFRKEGQNVTLSCEQNLNHDAMYWYRQDPGQGLRLIYYSQIVNDFQKGDIAEGYSVSREKKESFPLTVTSAQKNPTAFYLCASRRSARGDYGYTFGSGTRLTVV.

This rearrangement joins TRBV7-9 to TRBJ1-3; possibly TRBD1 for D (6 bases). This CDR3 is built from 16 residues. The germline V gene encodes CDR1 SEHNR and CDR2 FQNEAQ (reference sequence). Trimming stripped 1 base from V and 1 base from J, with 11 bases between. CDR3: CASSLVSTGSGNTIYF. CDR3 sequence (DNA): TGTGCCAGCAGCTTAGTGTCCACAGGGTCTGGAAACACCATATATTTT.

The chain carries TRBV24-1 and TRBJ2-3, with 7 bases fitting TRBD1. CDR3 length equals 15 residues. V was pared by 3 bases and J by 1 base, with 3 bases of the junction left unmatched. The V gene's germline CDR1 is KGHDR and CDR2 SFDVKD. The CDR3 loop is CATSDPGTGTDTQYF. CDR3 nucleotides: TGTGCCACCAGTGATCCCGGGACAGGCACAGATACGCAGTATTTT.

The V and J genes are TRBV5-6 and TRBJ2-1; D is possibly TRBD2 (6 bases). Germline V gene sequence: CDR1 SGHDT, CDR2 YYEEEE. The V end was cut by 3 bases, the J end by 2 bases, with 9 bases between. The CDR3 loop spans 14 amino acids. CDR3: CASSYIAAYNEQFF. The CDR3, as DNA: TGTGCCAGCAGCTACATAGCGGCCTACAATGAGCAGTTCTTC.

V and J are TRBV11-3 and TRBJ2-7, with D possibly TRBD2 on 6 matching bases. The CDR3 is made up of 13 amino acids. V was pared by 5 bases and J by 2 bases, with 10 bases between. Germline V gives CDR1 SGHNT, CDR2 YENEEA. CDR3 region: CASSRPGAYEQYF. The CDR3 DNA is TGTGCCAGCAGCAGGCCGGGGGCCTACGAGCAGTACTTC. Using reference TRBV11-3 and TRBJ2-7 for the parts outside the CDR3, the full variable domain is EAGVVQSPRYKIIEKKQPVAFWCNPISGHNTLYWYLQNLGQGPELLIRYENEEAVDDSQLPKDRFSAERLKGVDSTLKIQPAELGDSAVYLCASSRPGAYEQYFGPGTRLTVT.

The J gene is TRBJ2-1, the V gene TRBV5-1, with 8 bases that match TRBD2. The ends lost 0 bases at V and 1 base at J; junction bases unmatched: 3. CDR1 and CDR2 (germline): SGHRS, YFSETQ. The CDR3 spans 16 residues. The CDR3 region has the DNA TGCGCCAGCAGCTTGGGATCTAGCGGGTCCTACAATGAGCAGTTCTTC. It encodes CASSLGSSGSYNEQFF.

The gene calls are TRBV5-1 and TRBJ2-1; 10 bases match TRBD2. The CDR3 length is 19 residues. Germline V gene data show CDR1 as SGHRS and CDR2 as YFSETQ. V dropped 0 bases and J dropped 1; count of bases not matched to a gene: 10. CDR3 amino acids: CASSLGGWLAGVSYNEQFF. CDR3 coding DNA: TGCGCCAGCAGCTTGGGCGGGTGGCTAGCGGGAGTGTCCTACAATGAGCAGTTCTTC.

This chain connects TRBV6-1 to TRBJ2-7, with 8 bases identical to TRBD1. V lost 2 bases and J lost 0; bases outside the gene matches: 6. The CDR3 extends over 16 amino acids. Germline V CDR1 and CDR2: MNHNS, SASEGT. In nucleotides, the CDR3 is TGTGCCAGCAGTGAATTGGGGACAGGAATCTCCTACGAGCAGTACTTC. This gives the protein CASSELGTGISYEQYF.

The table lists this clone with a few counts. V gene TRBV5-1 combines with J gene TRBJ1-4; D is perhaps TRBD1 (6 bases). In germline, CDR1 is SGHRS, CDR2 YFSETQ. The CDR3 has 14 amino acids. Trimming shortened V by 0 bases and J by 13 bases, and 16 bases separated the two germline ends. The CDR3 loop reads CASSLDVTQGRLFF. DNA for the CDR3: TGCGCCAGCAGCTTGGATGTCACCCAGGGGAGACTGTTTTTT.

The chain couples TRBV29-1 to TRBJ2-3; 7 nucleotides match TRBD2. The CDR3 length is 15 residues. V shed 1 base, J shed 3 bases, and the junction held 7 bases outside the gene matches. Germline V gene sequence: CDR1 SQVTM, CDR2 ANQGSEA. Written as DNA, the CDR3 is TGCAGCGTTGAAGTTATGGCGGGAGTAACAGATACGCAGTATTTT. The encoded protein is CSVEVMAGVTDTQYF.

This rearrangement joins TRBV12-3 or TRBV12-4 to TRBJ1-1; unclear D gene. This CDR3 is 12 amino acids long. Deletions cut 6 bases from V and 4 bases from J, with 9 bases between. The CDR3 coding sequence is TGTGCCAGCAGCGAACGGGGCACTGAAGCTTTCTTT. Its translation is CASSERGTEAFF.

The chain combines TRBV6-1 with TRBJ1-1; TRBD1 might be the D (5 bases). CDR1 is MNHNS, CDR2 SASEGT, per germline. This CDR3 has 14 residues. Trimming cost V 2 bases and J 2 bases, with 9 bases left between them. The CDR3 nucleotides are TGTGCCAGCAGTGAAAACTGGGGCAACACTGAAGCTTTCTTT. Protein product: CASSENWGNTEAFF.

CDR3: CAWSVMPGTYEQYF. DNA of the CDR3: TGTGCCTGGAGTGTAATGCCAGGGACCTACGAGCAGTACTTC. The chain links TRBV30 to TRBJ2-7; D perhaps matches TRBD1 (5 bases). Deletions cut 0 bases from V and 2 bases from J, with 11 bases between. This CDR3 comprises 14 residues. Germline lookup yields CDR1 GTSNPN and CDR2 SVGIG (reference sequence). The whole variable domain, filled in from reference TRBV30 and TRBJ2-7, reads SQTIHQWPATLVQPVGSPLSLECTVEGTSNPNLYWYRQAAGRGLQLLFYSVGIGQISSEVPQNLSASRPQDRQFILSSKKLLLSDSGFYLCAWSVMPGTYEQYFGPGTRLTVT.

The rearrangement uses TRBV19 and TRBJ1-5, with 12 bases that match TRBD1. Germline values: CDR1 LNHDA, CDR2 SQIVND (reference sequence). V lost 7 bases and J lost 1; bases outside the gene matches: 11. The CDR3 is made up of 18 amino acids. The CDR3 DNA reads as TGTGCCAGTACTAAAGGGGGACAGGGGGCCGGGAGCAATCAGCCCCAGCATTTT. This encodes CASTKGGQGAGSNQPQHF.

V and J are TRBV6-2 or TRBV6-3 and TRBJ2-3; tentatively, D is TRBD2 (5 bases). V lost 2 bases and J lost 8, with 5 bases in between. Germline CDR1 is MNHEY and CDR2 is SVGEGT. The CDR3 consists of 11 residues. The CDR3 is CASSYAGTQYF. The CDR3, as DNA: TGTGCCAGCAGTTACGCGGGTACGCAGTATTTT.